Listed below are T cell receptor beta chains from one sample, sequenced in a study of cytotoxic CD8 clonotypes in ibrutinib-treated CLL. Generated by immunoSEQ multiplex PCR, the TCRdb table keeps only in-frame clones and is missing some. The sample lists some 140,000 clones, 84% occurring once. The specimen was PBMCs, collected after 24 months of ibrutinib treatment. Receptors originate from a human donor with chronic lymphocytic leukemia. CDR3s include the opening cysteine and the closing phenylalanine or tryptophan. D genes are given only for firm matches. Only some rows state a clone size, as once, few, many or a class for expanded clones.

clone_size d_call j_call v_call cdr3_nt cdr3_aa
. . TRBJ1-5 TRBV6-1 TGTGCCAGCAGTGAAGCAACAGGCAATCAGCCCCAGCATTTT CASSEATGNQPQHF
. . TRBJ1-4 TRBV6-5 TGTGCCAGCCGCCAACTAGGGCAGGGGAGTGAAAAACTGTTTTTT CASRQLGQGSEKLFF
once TRBD1 TRBJ1-4 TRBV15 TGTGCCACCAGCAGAGATCCGTCAACAGGGGTGGGTGAAAAACTGTTTTTT CATSRDPSTGVGEKLFF
. . TRBJ1-2 TRBV28 TGTGCCAGCAGCCAGCATGGCTACACCTTC CASSQHGYTF
once TRBD2 TRBJ2-1 TRBV14 TGTGCCAGCAGCCACAAAATAGCGGGGGGTAACTATGAGCAGTTCTTC CASSHKIAGGNYEQFF
. . TRBJ2-7 TRBV6-5 TGTGCCAGCAGTCCTTCCCGACAGGAGGAGTACTTC CASSPSRQEEYF
. TRBD1 TRBJ2-1 TRBV2 TGTGCCAGCAGAATGGACAGGGGAAAAGAGCAGTTCTTC CASRMDRGKEQFF
. . TRBJ1-6 TRBV28 TGTGCCAGCAGTGATCAGACAGGCTATAATTCACCCCTCCACTTT CASSDQTGYNSPLHF
. . TRBJ2-7 TRBV2 . CASILGLAFYEQYF
. TRBD1 TRBJ2-1 TRBV4-1 TGCGCCAGCAGCCCAACCGGGACAGGGTATTTCAATGAGCAGTTCTTC CASSPTGTGYFNEQFF
. . TRBJ2-3 TRBV7-6 TGTGCCAGCAGCTTAGCTTGGGCTAGCACAGATACGCAGTATTTT CASSLAWASTDTQYF
once . TRBJ1-4 TRBV7-9 TGTGCCAGCAGCTTAGTCCCCCGTGAAAAACTGTTTTTT CASSLVPREKLFF
. TRBD1 TRBJ2-7 TRBV10-3 TGTGCCATCAGGGGAACCGGGACAGGGGACGAGCAGTACTTC CAIRGTGTGDEQYF
. TRBD1 TRBJ1-2 TRBV6-5 TGTGCCAGCAGCACGACAGGGACCGTGGCTGGCTACACCTTC CASSTTGTVAGYTF
once . TRBJ1-2 TRBV6-4 TGTGCCAGCAGTGACCAGGGATATGGCTACACCTTC CASSDQGYGYTF
. . TRBJ2-2 TRBV7-3 TGTGCCAGCAGCTTAGTGCCAGGGGCGAACACCGGGGAGCTGTTTTTT CASSLVPGANTGELFF
. . TRBJ1-3 TRBV11-2 TGTGCCAGCAGCTTTGGGCAGGGACCTGGAAACACCATATATTTT CASSFGQGPGNTIYF
. . TRBJ2-5 TRBV2 TGTGCCAGCAGTGCCGAAGAGACCCAGTACTTC CASSAEETQYF
. TRBD1 TRBJ1-1 TRBV5-1 TGCGCCAGCAGCCTAGGGACAGTCATGAACACTGAAGCTTTCTTT CASSLGTVMNTEAFF
. . TRBJ2-1 TRBV2 TGTGCCAGCAGTGAAGGACTCGATGAGCAGTTCTTC CASSEGLDEQFF
. . TRBJ1-4 TRBV7-9 TGTGCCAGCAGCTTTGAAGGACCGGAGGGTGAAAAACTGTTTTTT CASSFEGPEGEKLFF
. . TRBJ1-5 TRBV7-2 TGTGCCAGCAGCCTTACAGGGTTTAGCAATCAGCCCCAGCATTTT CASSLTGFSNQPQHF
. . TRBJ1-2 TRBV6-1 TGTGCCAGCAGGACACAGGCCAGGTCCGGCTACACCTTC CASRTQARSGYTF
. . TRBJ2-2 TRBV7-3 TGTGCCAGCAGCTCCATACTAGAGGGGGACACCGGGGAGCTGTTTTTT CASSSILEGDTGELFF
. TRBD1 TRBJ2-3 TRBV11-2 TGTGCCAGCAGCTTAGGGTGGCAGGGGGCAGATACGCAGTATTTT CASSLGWQGADTQYF
. TRBD2 TRBJ2-7 TRBV6-6 TGTGCCAGCTCGAGGGAGGGCGAGCAGTACTTC CASSREGEQYF
. . TRBJ1-1 TRBV10-2 TGCGCCAGCAGTGAGAGAGGGACCATGAACACTGAAGCTTTCTTT CASSERGTMNTEAFF
few TRBD2 TRBJ2-1 TRBV27 TGTGCCAGCAGTTTATCGGTGCGGGGGGCCTACAATGAGCAGTTCTTC CASSLSVRGAYNEQFF
. TRBD1 TRBJ1-1 TRBV30 TGTGCCTGGAGTAGACAGGGGAACACTGAAGCTTTCTTT CAWSRQGNTEAFF
. . TRBJ1-1 TRBV30 TGTGCCTGGGGGCGAGGGGGGACTGAAGCTTTCTTT CAWGRGGTEAFF
. TRBD1 TRBJ2-5 TRBV11-2 TGTGCCAGCAGCTGGGACAGGGGGCGGGTGAACTTC CASSWDRGRVNF
few . TRBJ1-1 TRBV7-2 TGTGCCAGCAGCTTAGGGCTTTTGAACACTGAAGCTTTCTTT CASSLGLLNTEAFF
. . TRBJ1-1 TRBV9 TGTGCCAGCAGCGTAGACCTTATGGATACTGAAGCTTTCTTT CASSVDLMDTEAFF
. TRBD1 TRBJ1-1 TRBV27 TGTGCCAGCAGCCCTGTAGGGGGCCGGAACACTGAAGCTTTCTTT CASSPVGGRNTEAFF
. . TRBJ1-1 TRBV18 TGTGCCAGCTCACCTCTAGGGGTGAACACTGAAGCTTTCTTT CASSPLGVNTEAFF
. TRBD1 TRBJ2-7 TRBV6-1 TGTGCCAGCTGGGGACAGGGGGCGCGAGAGCAGTACTTC CASWGQGAREQYF
. TRBD1 TRBJ2-7 TRBV5-1 TGCGCCAGCAGCTTGACAGGGGGTAAATTCGAGCAGTACTTC CASSLTGGKFEQYF
. . TRBJ1-5 TRBV4-3 TGCGCCAGCAGCCCAAGGGGAGGCGGCAATCAGCCCCAGCATTTT CASSPRGGGNQPQHF
. TRBD1 TRBJ2-1 TRBV6-6 TGTGCCAGCAGTTCCATAGGGACAGGGGGCGCGAATGAGCAGTTCTTC CASSSIGTGGANEQFF
. . TRBJ2-3 TRBV18 TGTGCCAGCTCACCACCCAGCACAGATACGCAGTATTTT CASSPPSTDTQYF
. . TRBJ1-1 TRBV5-1 TGCGCCAGCAGCTTGGGCTCCTTGAGGAACACTGAAGCTTTCTTT CASSLGSLRNTEAFF
. . TRBJ2-7 TRBV6-5 TGTGCCAGCTCAAGGGGCTACCACGAGCAGTACTTC CASSRGYHEQYF
. . TRBJ2-1 TRBV11-3 TGTGCCAGCAGCTCTCGACACATCAATGAGCAGTTCTTC CASSSRHINEQFF
. . TRBJ2-5 TRBV4-3 TGCGCCAGCAGCCAAGACCCGCGTTCGGAGACCCAGTACTTC CASSQDPRSETQYF
. TRBD1 TRBJ1-5 TRBV10-3 TGTGCCATCAGGGGACAGGGTAATCAGCCCCAGCATTTT CAIRGQGNQPQHF
. TRBD2 TRBJ2-5 TRBV6-5 TGTGCCAGCAGTTCCCTAGCGGGGGGGCGAGAGACCCAGTACTTC CASSSLAGGRETQYF
. TRBD1 TRBJ1-6 TRBV11-2 TGTGCCAGCAGCTTGGGACAGGGAGTTGGTCCCCTCCACTTT CASSLGQGVGPLHF
. . TRBJ2-1 TRBV5-6 TGTGCCAGCAGCTTCCCAACTAGTGAGCAGTTCTTC CASSFPTSEQFF
. . TRBJ2-2 TRBV5-4 TGTGCCAGCAGCTTGGTCCAGGGCGGCTTCACCGGGGAGCTGTTTTTT CASSLVQGGFTGELFF
. . TRBJ1-1 TRBV15 TGTGCCACCAGCAGAGGAGGTCTAAACACTGAAGCTTTCTTT CATSRGGLNTEAFF
. . TRBJ1-1 TRBV6-1 TGTGCCAGCAGTGAAGCTTTAAGGATACGGTTGGGGGTAAGGAACACTGAAGCTTTCTTT CASSEALRIRLGVRNTEAFF